This T cell receptor beta chain originates from a study of somatic mutations in cytotoxic T cells in rheumatoid arthritis. The CDR3 consists of 16 residues. Germline V gene lookup returns CDR1 SGHVS and CDR2 FQNEAQ. V was cut by 1 base and J by 7 bases, with 19 bases left in between. Concerning this clone itself: Its antigen is as yet unknown.

Study-wide results and limits: Comparison of CD8+ T-cell clonality between rheumatoid arthritis patients and age-matched healthy controls yielded no significant difference.

The method was immunoSEQ multiplex PCR; TCRdb's version includes in-frame clones alone and lacks a portion of them. In the table there are around 19,000 clones, over 70% of which are singletons. Sequencing was performed on CD8+ T cells sorted from blood. The J gene is TRBJ1-2, the V gene TRBV7-8, with a weak D call TRBD1 (5 bases). This receptor was identified in a man aged 55-75 years in good health. CDR3 amino acids: CASSLVLGRDLGGYTF. CDR3 nucleotide sequence: TGTGCCAGCAGCTTAGTTTTGGGGAGGGACCTGGGTGGCTACACCTTC.